A single sample is the source of the 15 T cell receptor beta chains below, sequenced in a study of regulatory T cells in long-lasting Graves disease. Time point given: newly diagnosed GD, antithyroid drugs for less than 3 months. The TCR library was prepared using RNA isolated from PBMCs. To make TCR beta libraries, researchers used iRepertoire HTBI primers and Arm-PCR of CDR3 regions. TCRdb used MiXCR to reprocess the multiplex PCR reads, holding one entry per CDR3 protein. This table holds approximately 480,000 distinct CDR3 sequences, roughly 16% found once. This sample also appeared in a second study, on T cells in Graves' hyperthyroidism and ophthalmopathy.

The source was peripheral blood mononuclear cells (PBMCs), collected at new diagnosis, from a patient treated with antithyroid drugs. The source is a middle-aged man with Graves disease.

Regarding this clonotype: Just one base apart from a much larger clone, this may be a read error. The chain has TRBV7-2 and TRBJ2-7, with TRBD2 as a possible D gene (5 bases). Germline CDR1 and CDR2: SGHTA and FQGNSA. The CDR3 consists of 15 residues. The CDR3 DNA reads TGTGCCAGCAGCCGAGGAGGAGGCTATTCCTACGAGCAGCACTTC. Protein: CASSRGGGYSYEQHF.

The table lists this clonotype with many counts. The chain links TRBV20-1 to TRBJ2-7, with 7 bases aligning to TRBD1. J lost 3 bases, V lost 0 bases, and 5 bases had no gene match. Per the germline V gene, CDR1 is DFQATT and CDR2 is SNEGSKA (reference sequence). CDR3 length: 14 amino acids. The CDR3 spells CSARDSRGIYEQYF. CDR3 DNA sequence: TGCAGTGCTAGAGATAGCAGGGGGATCTACGAGCAGTACTTC.

The table lists this clonotype with many counts. The V and J genes are TRBV29-1 and TRBJ2-7, with 9 bases fitting TRBD2. Germline-derived CDR1 and CDR2 are SQVTM and ANQGSEA. The V gene end was trimmed by 6 bases and the J gene end by 5 bases; junction bases not matched to a gene: 5. CDR3 length: 12 amino acids. Written as DNA, the CDR3 is TGCAGCGTGCGAGCGGGAGGTAACGAGCAGTACTTC. It is translated as CSVRAGGNEQYF.

This clonotype has a handful of counts. The chain carries TRBV6-2 or TRBV6-3 and TRBJ2-5, with D tentatively TRBD1 (6 bases). The CDR3 has 15 residues. Trimming stripped 0 bases from V and 4 bases from J, with 12 bases between. The germline CDR1 and CDR2 sequences are MNHEY and SVGEGT. The CDR3 loop is CASSYSPGVGETQYF. As DNA, the CDR3 is TGTGCCAGCAGTTACTCACCAGGGGTGGGAGAGACCCAGTACTTC.

The table lists this clonotype with a few counts. The chain employs TRBV2 and TRBJ2-1, with D possibly matching TRBD2 (6 bases). Germline V CDR1 and CDR2: SNHLY, FYNNEI. The germline V and J ends were trimmed by 3 bases and 16 bases, with 19 bases remaining between them. The CDR3 runs to 13 residues. CDR3 in amino acids: CASSDGRESPGFF. The CDR3 nucleotides read TGTGCCAGCAGTGATGGTCGGGAGAGTCCGGGATTCTTC. Based on the CDR3 plus reference TRBV2 and TRBJ2-1, the full variable domain is EPEVTQTPSHQVTQMGQEVILRCVPISNHLYFYWYRQILGQKVEFLVSFYNNEISEKSEIFDDQFSVERPDGSNFTLKIRSTKLEDSAMYFCASSDGRESPGFFGPGTRLTVL.

The chain combines TRBV6-5 with TRBJ2-1; 11 positions agree with TRBD1. The germline V gene encodes CDR1 MNHEY and CDR2 SVGAGI. The CDR3 is 16 amino acids. V was clipped by 0 bases and J by 4 bases; unmatched bases: 2. The DNA for the CDR3 is TGTGCCAGCAGTTACTCCGGGACAGGGGGATACAATGAGCAGTTCTTC. It specifies CASSYSGTGGYNEQFF.

This clonotype was seen more than once but under ten times. The V and J genes are TRBV12-3 or TRBV12-4 and TRBJ2-4, with D uncertain. With 1 base removed from V and 5 bases from J, the gap between germline ends came to 12 bases. The CDR3 length is 15 residues. Here the CDR3 DNA reads TGTGCCAGCAGTTTAGTAGGAGCCGGACAAAACATTCAGTACTTC. This gives the protein CASSLVGAGQNIQYF.

The chain couples TRBV2 to TRBJ2-2; maybe TRBD2 (6 bases). CDR3 size: 18 residues. Germline assignment: CDR1 SNHLY and CDR2 FYNNEI. The V end lost 7 bases, the J end lost 0 bases, and 21 bases lay between the germline ends. The CDR3 here is CASNWASDILANTGELFF. The CDR3 bases are TGTGCCAGCAATTGGGCTAGCGACATTCTCGCGAACACCGGGGAGCTGTTTTTT.

This clonotype was found a few times. The V and J genes are TRBV10-2 and TRBJ1-1; no firm D call. Trimming stripped 6 bases from V and 6 bases from J, with 11 bases between. The CDR3 sequence is 12 residues long. CDR1 and CDR2 from the germline V gene are WSHSY and SAAADI. In DNA form, the CDR3 reads TGCGCCAGCAGCTTGACATCGGCTGAAGCTTTCTTT. Translated, it gives CASSLTSAEAFF.

This clonotype occurred many times. This sequence joins TRBV18 and TRBJ2-3; the D gene is possibly TRBD2 (5 bases). V lost 3 bases and J 10 bases, leaving 20 bases between the germline ends. Germline V gene lookup returns CDR1 KGHSH and CDR2 LQKENI. The CDR3 loop spans 15 amino acids. CDR3 nucleotides: TGTGCCAGCTCACCTCCGACCGTGGGAGCATCACCGCAGTATTTT. It yields the protein CASSPPTVGASPQYF.

This clonotype was counted between two and nine times. The chain carries TRBV20-1 and TRBJ1-5; the D is unclear. CDR1 and CDR2 from the germline V gene are DFQATT and SNEGSKA (reference sequence). Trimming removed 5 bases at V and 4 bases at J, with 9 bases between. The CDR3 totals 12 residues. CDR3: CSAGRPNQPQHF. The CDR3 DNA is TGCAGTGCTGGGAGGCCAAATCAGCCCCAGCATTTT.

This clonotype was counted only a few times. The chain links TRBV10-3 to TRBJ2-1, with 11 bases aligning to TRBD1. The CDR3 runs 14 residues. V shed 6 bases and J 7 bases; nucleotides not matched to a gene: 5. Germline loops: CDR1 ENHRY, CDR2 SYGVKD. The CDR3 DNA is TGTGCCATCAGAGGACAGGGGGCAGTTAATGAGCAGTTCTTC. Its protein product is CAIRGQGAVNEQFF.

This clonotype showed up many times. V gene TRBV28 combines with J gene TRBJ1-2, with D unclear. V lost 3 bases, J lost 8 bases, and 10 bases lay in between. This CDR3 is 12 amino acids long. Per the germline V gene, CDR1 is MDHEN and CDR2 is SYDVKM. CDR3 bases: TGTGCCAGCAGTTTGAAGAAGGCAGGCTACACCTTC. This sequence encodes CASSLKKAGYTF.

The chain couples TRBV12-3 or TRBV12-4 to TRBJ2-1; D call uncertain. The ends were cut back, 6 bases at V and 3 bases at J, with 6 bases in the middle. This CDR3 is 12 amino acids long. The CDR3 nucleotides are TGTGCCAGCAGGATGAGCTACAATGAGCAGTTCTTC. Its translation is CASRMSYNEQFF.

This clonotype was counted ten times or more. The chain couples TRBV9 to TRBJ2-3; no clear D. Germline assignment: CDR1 SGDLS and CDR2 YYNGEE. The CDR3 is 14 amino acids. V lost 0 bases and J 3 bases, leaving 8 bases between the germline ends. Here the CDR3 reads CASSVARQTDTQYF. CDR3 nucleotides: TGTGCCAGCAGCGTAGCTCGTCAGACAGATACGCAGTATTTT.